This T cell receptor beta chain was sequenced during a study of identical twins. TCRdb re-analysed the 5' RACE reads in MiXCR, keeping a single row per CDR3 protein. This sample has around 1.7 million distinct CDR3 sequences; more than 30% occur once, and the top ten carry about 0.25%. Each donor (without exception) was a healthy Caucasian. CDR3 size: 16 residues. The V and J ends lost 5 bases and 1 base respectively, with 17 bases between them. Germline V gene lookup returns CDR1 KGHDR and CDR2 SFDVKD. The sequencing sample was made of cord blood. The source is a newborn girl in good health. This chain connects TRBV24-1 to TRBJ2-7; possible D gene TRBD2, 5 bases. The CDR3, as DNA: TGTGCCACCAGTGCCCCGTTGCCGGGCGGGTCCTACGAGCAGTACTTC. Translated, it gives CATSAPLPGGSYEQYF.